This T cell receptor (beta chain) comes out of a study of blood T cells in healthy people across ages. Study-wide results and caveats: Diversity of TCR beta correlated strongly with naive T cell percentage.

CDR1 and CDR2 from the germline V gene are SGHAT and FQNNGV. The V end lost 3 bases, the J end lost 4 bases, and 12 bases lay between the germline ends. The CDR3 length is 14 residues. A J-beta primer mix and a sample-barcoded 5' primer were used in a second PCR of about 7 to 12 cycles. TCRdb independently ran MiXCR on the 5' RACE reads; one entry per CDR3 protein. The sample shows around 1,000,000 distinct CDR3 sequences, around 27% of them seen only once. In this sample, this clonotype turned up a few times. Its antigen remains unknown. The same sample was also used in a study of T cells of mothers and their children.

The chain carries TRBV11-2 and TRBJ2-5; D is unclear. The sequenced material came from blood. This TCR was recovered from a girl aged 2 to 9 in good health. The CDR3, as DNA: TGTGCCAGCAGCTTTAACCTGGAGCGAGAGACCCAGTACTTC. Protein sequence: CASSFNLERETQYF.